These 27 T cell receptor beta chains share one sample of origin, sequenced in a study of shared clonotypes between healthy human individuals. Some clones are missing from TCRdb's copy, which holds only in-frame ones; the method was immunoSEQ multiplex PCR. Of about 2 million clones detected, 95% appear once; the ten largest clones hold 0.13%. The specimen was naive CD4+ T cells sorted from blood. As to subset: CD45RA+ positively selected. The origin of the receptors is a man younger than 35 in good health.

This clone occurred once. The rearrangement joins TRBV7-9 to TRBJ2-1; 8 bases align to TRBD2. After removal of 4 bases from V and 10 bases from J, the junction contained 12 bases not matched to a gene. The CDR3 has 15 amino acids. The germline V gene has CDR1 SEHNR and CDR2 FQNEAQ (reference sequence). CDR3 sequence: CASSYLGLVGGEQFF. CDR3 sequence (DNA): TGTGCCAGCAGCTACCTGGGACTAGTCGGTGGCGAGCAGTTCTTC.

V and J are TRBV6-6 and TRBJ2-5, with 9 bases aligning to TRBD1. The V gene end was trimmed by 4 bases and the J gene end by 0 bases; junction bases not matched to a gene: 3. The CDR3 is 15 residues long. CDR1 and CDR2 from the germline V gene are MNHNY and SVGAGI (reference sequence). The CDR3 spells CASSWGQGYQETQYF. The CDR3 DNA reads TGTGCCAGCAGTTGGGGACAGGGTTACCAAGAGACCCAGTACTTC.

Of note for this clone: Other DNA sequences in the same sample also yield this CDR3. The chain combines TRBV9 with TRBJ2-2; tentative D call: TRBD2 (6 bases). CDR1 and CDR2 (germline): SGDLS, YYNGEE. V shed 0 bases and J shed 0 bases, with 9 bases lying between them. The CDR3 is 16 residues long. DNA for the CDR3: TGTGCCAGCAGCGTAGGCGGGGCCCCGAACACCGGGGAGCTGTTTTTT. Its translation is CASSVGGAPNTGELFF.

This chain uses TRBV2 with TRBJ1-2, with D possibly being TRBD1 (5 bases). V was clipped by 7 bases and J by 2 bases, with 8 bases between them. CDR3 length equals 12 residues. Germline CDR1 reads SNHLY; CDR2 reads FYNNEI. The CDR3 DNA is TGTGCCAGCAAGGCAGGGAACTATGGCTACACCTTC. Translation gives CASKAGNYGYTF.

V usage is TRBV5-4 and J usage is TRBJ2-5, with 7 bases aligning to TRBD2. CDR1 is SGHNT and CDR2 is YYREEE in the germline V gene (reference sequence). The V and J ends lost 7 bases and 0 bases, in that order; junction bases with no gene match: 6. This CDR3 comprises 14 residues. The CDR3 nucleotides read TGTGCCAGCGCAGCCGGGGGGAACCAAGAGACCCAGTACTTC. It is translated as CASAAGGNQETQYF. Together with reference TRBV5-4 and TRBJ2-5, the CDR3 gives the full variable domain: ETGVTQSPTHLIKTRGQQVTLRCSSQSGHNTVSWYQQALGQGPQFIFQYYREEENGRGNFPPRFSGLQFPNYSSELNVNALELDDSALYLCASAAGGNQETQYFGPGTRLLVL.

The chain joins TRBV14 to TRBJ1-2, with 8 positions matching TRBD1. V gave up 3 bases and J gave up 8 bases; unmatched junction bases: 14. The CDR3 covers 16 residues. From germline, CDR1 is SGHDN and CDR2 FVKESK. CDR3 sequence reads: CASSHPRTGLTGGYTF. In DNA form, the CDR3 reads TGTGCCAGCAGCCACCCCCGGACAGGGTTAACCGGGGGCTACACCTTC.

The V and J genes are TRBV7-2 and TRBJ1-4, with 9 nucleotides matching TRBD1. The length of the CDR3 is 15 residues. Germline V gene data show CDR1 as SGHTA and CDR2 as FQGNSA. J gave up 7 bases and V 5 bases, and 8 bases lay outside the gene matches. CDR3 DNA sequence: TGTGCCAGCAGCCCACCGGGACAGGGTAGTGAAAAACTGTTTTTT. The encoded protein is CASSPPGQGSEKLFF.

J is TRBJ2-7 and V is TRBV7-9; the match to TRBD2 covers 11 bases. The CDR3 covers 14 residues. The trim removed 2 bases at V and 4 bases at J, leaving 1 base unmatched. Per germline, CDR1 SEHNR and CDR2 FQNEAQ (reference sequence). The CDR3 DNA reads TGTGCCAGCAGCTTAATAGCGGGAGGGTACGAGCAGTACTTC. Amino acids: CASSLIAGGYEQYF. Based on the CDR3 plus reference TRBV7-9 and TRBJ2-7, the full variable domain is DTGVSQNPRHKITKRGQNVTFRCDPISEHNRLYWYRQTLGQGPEFLTYFQNEAQLEKSRLLSDRFSAERPKGSFSTLEIQRTEQGDSAMYLCASSLIAGGYEQYFGPGTRLTVT.

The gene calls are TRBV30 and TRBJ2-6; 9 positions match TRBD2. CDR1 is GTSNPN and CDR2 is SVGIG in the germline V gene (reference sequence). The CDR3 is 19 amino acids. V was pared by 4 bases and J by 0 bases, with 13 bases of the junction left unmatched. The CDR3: CAWTSSGDILSSGANVLTF. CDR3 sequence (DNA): TGTGCCTGGACCTCTAGCGGGGACATCCTAAGCTCTGGGGCCAACGTCCTGACTTTC.

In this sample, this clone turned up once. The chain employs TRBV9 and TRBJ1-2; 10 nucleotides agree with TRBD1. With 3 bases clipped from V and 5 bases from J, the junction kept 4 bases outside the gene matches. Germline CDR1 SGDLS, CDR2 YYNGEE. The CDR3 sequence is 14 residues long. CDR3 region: CASSAGQGVYGYTF. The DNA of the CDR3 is TGTGCCAGCAGCGCCGGACAGGGGGTTTATGGCTACACCTTC.

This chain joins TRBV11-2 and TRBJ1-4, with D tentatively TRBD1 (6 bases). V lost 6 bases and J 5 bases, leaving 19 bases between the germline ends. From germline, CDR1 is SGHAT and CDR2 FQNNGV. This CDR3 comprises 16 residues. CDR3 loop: CASSPLWGGGNEKLFF. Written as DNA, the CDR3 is TGTGCCAGCAGTCCTTTGTGGGGGGGCGGAAATGAAAAACTGTTTTTT.

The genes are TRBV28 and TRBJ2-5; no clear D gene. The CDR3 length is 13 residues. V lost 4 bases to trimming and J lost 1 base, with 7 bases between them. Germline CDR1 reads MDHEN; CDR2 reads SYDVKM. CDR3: CASSSIFQETQYF. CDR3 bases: TGTGCCAGCAGTTCGATTTTCCAAGAGACCCAGTACTTC.

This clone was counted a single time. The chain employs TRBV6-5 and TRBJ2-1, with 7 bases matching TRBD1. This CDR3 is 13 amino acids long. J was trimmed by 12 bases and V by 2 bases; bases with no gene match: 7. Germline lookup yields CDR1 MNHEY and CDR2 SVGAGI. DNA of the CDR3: TGTGCCAGCAGTTACGGGGACAGTCTCGGGCAGTTCTTC. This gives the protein CASSYGDSLGQFF.

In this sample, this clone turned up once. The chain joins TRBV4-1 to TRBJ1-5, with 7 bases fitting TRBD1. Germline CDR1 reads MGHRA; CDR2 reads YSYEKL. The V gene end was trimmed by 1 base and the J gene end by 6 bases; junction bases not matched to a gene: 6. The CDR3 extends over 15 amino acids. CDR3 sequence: CASSQGEGDSQPQHF. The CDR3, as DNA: TGCGCCAGCAGCCAAGGGGAAGGGGACAGTCAGCCCCAGCATTTT.

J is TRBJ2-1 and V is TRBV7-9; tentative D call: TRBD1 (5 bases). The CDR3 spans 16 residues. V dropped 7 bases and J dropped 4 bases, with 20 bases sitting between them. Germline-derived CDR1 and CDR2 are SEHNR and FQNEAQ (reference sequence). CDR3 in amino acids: CASKGDSPKTYNEQFF. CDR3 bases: TGTGCCAGCAAAGGCGACAGTCCTAAAACATACAATGAGCAGTTCTTC.

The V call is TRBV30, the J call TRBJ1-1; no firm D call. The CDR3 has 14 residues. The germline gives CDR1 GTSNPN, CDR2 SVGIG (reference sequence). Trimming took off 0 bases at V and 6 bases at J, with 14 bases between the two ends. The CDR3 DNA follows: TGTGCCTGGAGTGTAAGAGGCAATCCACCTGAAGCTTTCTTT. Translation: CAWSVRGNPPEAFF.

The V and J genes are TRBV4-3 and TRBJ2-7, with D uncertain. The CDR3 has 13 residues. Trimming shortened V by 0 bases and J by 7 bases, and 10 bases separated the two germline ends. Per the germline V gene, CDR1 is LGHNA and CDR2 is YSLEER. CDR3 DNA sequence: TGCGCCAGCAGCCAAGAGGCAGCGCGGGAGCAGTACTTC. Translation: CASSQEAAREQYF.

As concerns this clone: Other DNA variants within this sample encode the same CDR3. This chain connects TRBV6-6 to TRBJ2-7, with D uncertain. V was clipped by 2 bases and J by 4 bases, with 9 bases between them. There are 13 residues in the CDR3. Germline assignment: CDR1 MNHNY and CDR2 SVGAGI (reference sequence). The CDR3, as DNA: TGTGCCAGCAGTTACGGGGTGTCGTACGAGCAGTACTTC. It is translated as CASSYGVSYEQYF.

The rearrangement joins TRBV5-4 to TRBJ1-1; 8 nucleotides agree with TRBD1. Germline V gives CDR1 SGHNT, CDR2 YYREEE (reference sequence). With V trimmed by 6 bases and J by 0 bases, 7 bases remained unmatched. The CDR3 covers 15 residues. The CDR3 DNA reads TGTGCCAGCACCAGGGGGCAGACCTTGAACACTGAAGCTTTCTTT. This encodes CASTRGQTLNTEAFF.

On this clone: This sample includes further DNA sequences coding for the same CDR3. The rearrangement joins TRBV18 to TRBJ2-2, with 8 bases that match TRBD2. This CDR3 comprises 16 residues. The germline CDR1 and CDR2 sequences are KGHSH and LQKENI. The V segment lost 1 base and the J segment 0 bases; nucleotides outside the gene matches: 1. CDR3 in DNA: TGTGCCAGCTCACCACTAGCGGGGACGAACACCGGGGAGCTGTTTTTT. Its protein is CASSPLAGTNTGELFF.

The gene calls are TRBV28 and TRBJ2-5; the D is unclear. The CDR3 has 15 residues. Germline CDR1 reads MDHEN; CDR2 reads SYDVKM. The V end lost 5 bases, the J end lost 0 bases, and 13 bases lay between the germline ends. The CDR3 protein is CASSPGRGYQETQYF. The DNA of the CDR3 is TGTGCCAGCAGTCCCGGACGTGGCTACCAAGAGACCCAGTACTTC.

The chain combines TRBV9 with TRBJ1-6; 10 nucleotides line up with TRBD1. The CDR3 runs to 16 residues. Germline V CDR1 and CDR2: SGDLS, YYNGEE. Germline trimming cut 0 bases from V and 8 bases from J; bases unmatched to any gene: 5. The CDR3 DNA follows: TGTGCCAGCAGCGTAGAGGGACAGGGGCAGTATTCACCCCTCCACTTT. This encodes CASSVEGQGQYSPLHF.

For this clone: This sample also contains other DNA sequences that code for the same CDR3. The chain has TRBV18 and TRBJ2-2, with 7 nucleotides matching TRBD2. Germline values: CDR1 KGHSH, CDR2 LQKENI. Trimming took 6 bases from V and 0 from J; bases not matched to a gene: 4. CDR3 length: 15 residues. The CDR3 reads CASSPGLANTGELFF. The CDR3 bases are TGTGCCAGCTCCCCCGGACTAGCGAACACCGGGGAGCTGTTTTTT. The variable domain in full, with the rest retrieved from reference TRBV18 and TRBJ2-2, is NAGVMQNPRHLVRRRGQEARLRCSPMKGHSHVYWYRQLPEEGLKFMVYLQKENIIDESGMPKERFSAEFPKEGPSILRIQQVVRGDSAAYFCASSPGLANTGELFFGEGSRLTVL.

Here the CDR3 reads CAWSVGGHLAKNIQYF. CDR3 nucleotides: TGTGCCTGGAGTGTAGGGGGGCACTTAGCCAAAAACATTCAGTACTTC. V usage is TRBV30 and J usage is TRBJ2-4; D tentatively reads TRBD1 or TRBD2 (6 bases each). Germline lookup yields CDR1 GTSNPN and CDR2 SVGIG (reference sequence). This CDR3 contains 16 residues. Trimming stripped 0 bases from V and 0 bases from J, with 12 bases between.

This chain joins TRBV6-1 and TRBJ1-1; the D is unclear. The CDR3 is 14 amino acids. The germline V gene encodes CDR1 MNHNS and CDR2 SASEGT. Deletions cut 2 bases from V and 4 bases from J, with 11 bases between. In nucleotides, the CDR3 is TGTGCCAGCAGTGAATTGAACAGACTCACTGAAGCTTTCTTT. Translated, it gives CASSELNRLTEAFF.

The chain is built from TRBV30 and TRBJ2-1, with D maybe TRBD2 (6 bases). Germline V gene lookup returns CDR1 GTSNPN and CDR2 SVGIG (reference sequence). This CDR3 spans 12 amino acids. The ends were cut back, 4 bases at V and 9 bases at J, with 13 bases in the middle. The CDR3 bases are TGTGCCTGGATGGTAACGGGGGTTGAGCAGTTCTTC. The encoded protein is CAWMVTGVEQFF. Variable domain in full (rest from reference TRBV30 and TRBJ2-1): SQTIHQWPATLVQPVGSPLSLECTVEGTSNPNLYWYRQAAGRGLQLLFYSVGIGQISSEVPQNLSASRPQDRQFILSSKKLLLSDSGFYLCAWMVTGVEQFFGPGTRLTVL.

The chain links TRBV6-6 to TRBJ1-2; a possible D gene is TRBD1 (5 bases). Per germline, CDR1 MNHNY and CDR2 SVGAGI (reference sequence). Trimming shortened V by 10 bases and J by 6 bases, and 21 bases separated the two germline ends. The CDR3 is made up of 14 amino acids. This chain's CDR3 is CATLLTTGGDGYTF. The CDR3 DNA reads TGTGCCACCCTACTGACGACCGGAGGGGATGGCTACACCTTC.